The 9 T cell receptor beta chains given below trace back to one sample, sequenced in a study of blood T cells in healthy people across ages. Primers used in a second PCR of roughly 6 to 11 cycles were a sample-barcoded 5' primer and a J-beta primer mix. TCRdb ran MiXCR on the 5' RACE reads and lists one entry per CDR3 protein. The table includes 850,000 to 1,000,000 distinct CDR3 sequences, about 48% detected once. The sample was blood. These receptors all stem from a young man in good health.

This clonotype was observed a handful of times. CDR3 region: CASRAGVDSPLHF. CDR3 nucleotides: TGCGCCAGCAGGGCCGGGGTAGACTCACCCCTCCACTTT. J is TRBJ1-6 and V is TRBV5-1; D call uncertain. The length of the CDR3 is 13 residues. V lost 5 bases, J lost 10 bases, and 13 bases lay in between. The V gene's germline CDR1 is SGHRS and CDR2 YFSETQ.

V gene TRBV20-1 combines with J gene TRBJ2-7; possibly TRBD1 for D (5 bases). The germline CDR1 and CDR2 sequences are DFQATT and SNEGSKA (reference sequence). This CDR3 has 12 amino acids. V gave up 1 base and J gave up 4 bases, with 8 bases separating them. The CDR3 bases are TGCAGTGCTAGAGTTGCAGGGTACGAGCAGTACTTC. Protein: CSARVAGYEQYF.

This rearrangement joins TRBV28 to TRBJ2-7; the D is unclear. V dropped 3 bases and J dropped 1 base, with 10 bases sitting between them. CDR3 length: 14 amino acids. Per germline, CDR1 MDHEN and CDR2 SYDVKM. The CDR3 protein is CASSFVDLSYEQYF. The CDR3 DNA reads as TGTGCCAGCAGTTTCGTCGACCTTTCCTACGAGCAGTACTTC.

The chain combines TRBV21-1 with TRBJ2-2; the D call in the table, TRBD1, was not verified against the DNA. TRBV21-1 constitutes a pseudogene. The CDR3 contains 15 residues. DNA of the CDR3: TGTGCCAGCACAGTTCGGGTTTGGGGCTCCGGGGAGCTGTTTTTT. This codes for CASTVRVWGSGELFF.

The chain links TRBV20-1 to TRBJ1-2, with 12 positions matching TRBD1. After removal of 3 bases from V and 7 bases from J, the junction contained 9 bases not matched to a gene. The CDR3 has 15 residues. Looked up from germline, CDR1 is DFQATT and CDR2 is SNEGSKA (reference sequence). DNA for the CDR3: TGCAGTGCTAGGGTCAAGGGACAGGGGGCGCTTGGCTACACCTTC. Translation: CSARVKGQGALGYTF.

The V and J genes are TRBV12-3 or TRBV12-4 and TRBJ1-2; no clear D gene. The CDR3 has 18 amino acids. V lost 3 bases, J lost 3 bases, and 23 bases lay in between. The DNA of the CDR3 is TGTGCCAGCAGTTTTGGTAGGCGCGAAGAATGGGTGGACTATGGCTACACCTTC. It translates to CASSFGRREEWVDYGYTF.

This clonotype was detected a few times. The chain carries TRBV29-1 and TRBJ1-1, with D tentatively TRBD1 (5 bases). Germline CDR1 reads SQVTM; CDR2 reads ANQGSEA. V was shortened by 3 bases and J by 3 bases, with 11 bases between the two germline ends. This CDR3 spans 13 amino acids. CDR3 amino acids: CSVEADSYTEAFF. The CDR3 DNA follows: TGCAGCGTTGAGGCCGACAGCTACACTGAAGCTTTCTTT. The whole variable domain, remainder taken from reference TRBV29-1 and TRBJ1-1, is SAVISQKPSRDICQRGTSLTIQCQVDSQVTMMFWYRQQPGQSLTLIATANQGSEATYESGFVIDKFPISRPNLTFSTLTVSNMSPEDSSIYLCSVEADSYTEAFFGQGTRLTVV.

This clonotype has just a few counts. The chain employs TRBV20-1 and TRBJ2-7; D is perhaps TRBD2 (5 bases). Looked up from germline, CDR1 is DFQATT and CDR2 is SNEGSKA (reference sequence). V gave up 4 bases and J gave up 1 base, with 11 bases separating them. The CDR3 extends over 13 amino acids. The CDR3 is CSAIRDKSYEQYF. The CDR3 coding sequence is TGCAGTGCTATCCGGGATAAGTCCTACGAGCAGTACTTC.

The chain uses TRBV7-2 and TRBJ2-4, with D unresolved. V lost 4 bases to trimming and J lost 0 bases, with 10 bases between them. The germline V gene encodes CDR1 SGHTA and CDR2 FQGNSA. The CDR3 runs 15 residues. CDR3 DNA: TGTGCCAGCAGCTCTCCCCTTATAGCCAAAAACATTCAGTACTTC. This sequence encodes CASSSPLIAKNIQYF.